These 20 T cell receptor beta chains came from one sample sequenced in a study of T cells in Graves' hyperthyroidism and ophthalmopathy. The source material, RNA transcripts, was used to amplify TCR beta CDR3 regions. RT-PCR in the first round (using the HTBI primer set) targeted the TCR CDR3. One entry per CDR3 protein, called by TCRdb with MiXCR from the multiplex PCR reads. The table includes 620,000 or so distinct CDR3 sequences, about 15% detected once. The sequencing sample was made of blood. The receptors originated from a woman in her forties or fifties with Graves' ophthalmopathy.

This clonotype turned up a few times. The CDR3 spells CASSTYTTGYNSPLHF. In nucleotides, the CDR3 is TGTGCCAGCAGCACATATACAACGGGGTATAATTCACCCCTCCACTTT. This chain connects TRBV7-9 to TRBJ1-6, with D hard to call. The CDR3 extends over 16 amino acids. Germline values: CDR1 SEHNR, CDR2 FQNEAQ (reference sequence). Trimming took off 5 bases at V and 4 bases at J, with 15 bases between the two ends.

The chain has TRBV4-3 and TRBJ2-7; D is unresolved. CDR3 length: 14 amino acids. Trimming removed 0 bases at V and 2 bases at J, with 8 bases between. Germline assignment: CDR1 LGHNA and CDR2 YSLEER. CDR3 residues: CASSQELTAYEQYF. In DNA form, the CDR3 reads TGCGCCAGCAGCCAAGAATTAACTGCCTACGAGCAGTACTTC.

Ten or more counts support this clonotype. V gene TRBV4-3 combines with J gene TRBJ2-1; D not resolved. Germline lookup yields CDR1 LGHNA and CDR2 YSLEER. This CDR3 has 13 amino acids. Deletions cut 0 bases from V and 9 bases from J, with 9 bases between. CDR3 loop: CASSQDWGFEQFF. As DNA, the CDR3 is TGCGCCAGCAGCCAAGATTGGGGTTTTGAGCAGTTCTTC.

This clonotype was counted at least ten times. The chain couples TRBV19 to TRBJ1-1, with 7 bases matching TRBD1. This CDR3 contains 15 residues. The V gene end was trimmed by 0 bases and the J gene end by 5 bases; junction bases not matched to a gene: 6. The germline CDR1 and CDR2 sequences are LNHDA and SQIVND (reference sequence). The CDR3 loop is CASSIDRQGGTEAFF. The CDR3 DNA follows: TGTGCCAGTAGTATAGACCGACAGGGCGGGACTGAAGCTTTCTTT.

There are many counts of this clonotype. V is TRBV12-3 or TRBV12-4 and J is TRBJ1-2, with D possibly being TRBD1 (5 bases). CDR3 size: 19 residues. The V gene lost 3 bases and the J gene lost 4 bases, with 27 bases spanning the gap. CDR3 nucleotides: TGTGCCAGCAGTTTGCGAGTTCTGGGGGGGATGGGAGGTCCCTATGGCTACACCTTC. Protein sequence: CASSLRVLGGMGGPYGYTF.

This clonotype was seen ten or more times. The chain has TRBV7-6 and TRBJ1-4; the match to TRBD1 covers 7 bases. Germline loops: CDR1 SGHVS, CDR2 FNYEAQ. Trimming at V came to 6 bases and at J to 4 bases, leaving 11 bases not matched to a gene. This CDR3 is built from 16 residues. CDR3: CASSQSRGQYNEKLFF. The CDR3 region has the DNA TGTGCCAGCAGTCAAAGTAGGGGACAGTATAATGAAAAACTGTTTTTT.

The CDR3 coding sequence is TGCAGCGTTGGGCCTCGACTAGCGGGTCGCAACGAGCAGTACTTC. Translated, it gives CSVGPRLAGRNEQYF. The V and J genes are TRBV29-1 and TRBJ2-7; 10 bases match TRBD2. The germline V gene has CDR1 SQVTM and CDR2 ANQGSEA. The CDR3 runs to 15 residues. The junction had 11 bases not matched to a gene; V was cut back by 4 bases and J by 5 bases.

CDR3 nucleotide sequence: TGCAGTGCATCAAGACTAGGCGGCGGGGAGCTGTTTTTT. It codes for CSASRLGGGELFF. This chain links TRBV20-1 with TRBJ2-2, with D perhaps TRBD2 (6 bases). This CDR3 comprises 13 residues. Germline V gives CDR1 DFQATT, CDR2 SNEGSKA (reference sequence). Deletions cut 6 bases from V and 7 bases from J, with 15 bases between.

The rearrangement uses TRBV5-1 and TRBJ2-2; 7 bases agree with TRBD1. Germline V gives CDR1 SGHRS, CDR2 YFSETQ. The junction had 7 bases not matched to a gene; V was cut back by 2 bases and J by 3 bases. The CDR3 spans 16 residues. CDR3 sequence: CASSFNRGPDTGELFF. CDR3 nucleotide sequence: TGCGCCAGCAGCTTCAACAGGGGACCTGACACCGGGGAGCTGTTTTTT.

The genes are TRBV15 and TRBJ1-5, with a weak D call TRBD1 (6 bases). Germline lookup yields CDR1 LNHNV and CDR2 YYDKDF (reference sequence). The CDR3 covers 15 residues. Trimming shortened V by 1 base and J by 5 bases, and 12 bases separated the two germline ends. The DNA for the CDR3 is TGTGCCACCAGCAGAGTTCAGGGGTTGCATCAGCCCCAGCATTTT. Protein product: CATSRVQGLHQPQHF.

This clonotype was recorded many times. The rearrangement uses TRBV28 and TRBJ2-1; 11 bases fit TRBD2. Losses at the gene ends were 6 bases for V and 3 bases for J; bases not matched to a gene: 4. Germline CDR1 and CDR2: MDHEN and SYDVKM. The CDR3 is 15 residues long. This CDR3 is CASRTGTSGYNEQFF. DNA of the CDR3: TGTGCCAGCAGGACCGGGACTAGCGGCTACAATGAGCAGTTCTTC.

The chain has TRBV28 and TRBJ1-5, with a weak D call TRBD1 (5 bases). CDR1 and CDR2 (germline): MDHEN, SYDVKM. Trimming left V 3 bases short and J 6 bases short, with 18 bases between. This CDR3 is built from 16 residues. CDR3 bases: TGTGCCAGCAGTTTCCTTTCCCCGGGGGACGGTCAGCCCCAGCATTTT. Amino acids: CASSFLSPGDGQPQHF.

Remarks on this clonotype: A much larger clonotype is one base distant, so this may be a read error. This chain joins TRBV15 and TRBJ2-7; D is perhaps TRBD2 (6 bases). The V gene lost 0 bases and the J gene lost 6 bases, with 18 bases spanning the gap. The CDR3 loop spans 16 amino acids. Per germline, CDR1 LNHNV and CDR2 YYDKDF (reference sequence). CDR3 sequence reads: CATSRDIALGRREQYF. The CDR3 region has the DNA TGTGCCACCAGCAGAGATATCGCCTTGGGGAGGCGCGAGCAGTACTTC.

The rearrangement joins TRBV4-2 to TRBJ2-2, with D possibly matching TRBD2 (5 bases). The V end was cut by 5 bases, the J end by 3 bases, with 10 bases between. The CDR3 covers 14 residues. Germline V gene data show CDR1 as LGHNA and CDR2 as YNFKEQ. The CDR3 loop reads CASSTPGDTGELFF. The CDR3 bases are TGTGCCAGCAGCACCCCCGGGGACACCGGGGAGCTGTTTTTT.

The chain couples TRBV7-2 to TRBJ2-7; a possible D gene is TRBD1 (5 bases). The CDR3 is 12 amino acids. Trimming cost V 1 base and J 9 bases, with 10 bases left between them. Germline CDR1 SGHTA, CDR2 FQGNSA. The CDR3 bases are TGTGCCAGCAGCTTAGACAGGCTCGGGCAGTACTTC. It codes for CASSLDRLGQYF.

The table lists this clonotype with many counts. The chain couples TRBV20-1 to TRBJ2-3; weak D call: TRBD2 (6 bases). Trimming left V 3 bases short and J 6 bases short, with 13 bases between. Germline V gene data show CDR1 as DFQATT and CDR2 as SNEGSKA (reference sequence). The CDR3 is 13 amino acids. The CDR3 loop is CSASGSAEDTQYF. The CDR3 DNA follows: TGCAGTGCTAGCGGGAGCGCGGAGGATACGCAGTATTTT.

This clonotype was recorded at least ten times. The chain employs TRBV28 and TRBJ2-4, with 7 bases fitting TRBD1. CDR1 and CDR2 (germline): MDHEN, SYDVKM. V dropped 6 bases and J dropped 2; count of bases not matched to a gene: 10. CDR3 length equals 16 residues. The DNA of the CDR3 is TGTGCCAGCAGATGGACAGGAGGTGTAACCAAAAACATTCAGTACTTC. It encodes CASRWTGGVTKNIQYF.

This clonotype showed up many times. The chain combines TRBV27 with TRBJ2-1; a possible D gene is TRBD2 (6 bases). V lost 3 bases, J lost 2 bases, and 8 bases lay in between. Looked up from germline, CDR1 is MNHEY and CDR2 is SMNVEV (reference sequence). The CDR3 runs 14 residues. As DNA, the CDR3 is TGTGCCAGCAGTTTGGGAGGTACCTACAATGAGCAGTTCTTC. Translation gives CASSLGGTYNEQFF.

This clonotype was detected ten times or more. This rearrangement joins TRBV7-8 to TRBJ1-5; D gene ambiguous. The CDR3 runs 17 residues. Germline CDR1 reads SGHVS; CDR2 reads FQNEAQ. The V end lost 0 bases, the J end lost 1 base, and 13 bases lay between the germline ends. In DNA form, the CDR3 reads TGTGCCAGCAGCTTAGCGGTAGGGTCCAGGAGCAATCAGCCCCAGCATTTT. Encoded protein: CASSLAVGSRSNQPQHF.

As concerns this clonotype: A much larger clone lies a single base off, so this may be a read error. This chain uses TRBV18 with TRBJ2-1, with TRBD1 matching 7 bases. Germline CDR1 KGHSH, CDR2 LQKENI. The ends lost 3 bases at V and 9 bases at J; junction bases unmatched: 8. The CDR3 loop spans 14 amino acids. The CDR3 spells CASSPGTATAEQFF. CDR3 in DNA: TGTGCCAGCTCACCCGGGACAGCCACGGCTGAGCAGTTCTTC. Using reference TRBV18 and TRBJ2-1 for the parts outside the CDR3, the full variable domain is NAGVMQNPRHLVRRRGQEARLRCSPMKGHSHVYWYRQLPEEGLKFMVYLQKENIIDESGMPKERFSAEFPKEGPSILRIQQVVRGDSAAYFCASSPGTATAEQFFGPGTRLTVL.